This TCR beta chain was identified during a study of blood T cell repertoires in COVID-19 (dated by TCRdb to the early 2020s). With respect to the entire study: Collaborator samples came from the United States, Italy and Spain and covered acute and convalescent phases of COVID-19. The prospective study material was composed of cDNA or gDNA derived from T cells, B-cell-depleted T cells, or PBMCs. Subjects who had been exposed to COVID-19, were actively infected with it, or had recovered from it provided the deeply sampled blood TCRbeta repertoires that made up the dataset. A freely available public database, intended as a resource for researchers studying the immune response to SARS-CoV-2, is where the repertoires were released. The samples were drawn from two sources: the first 160 participants of the ongoing ImmuneRACE study, and about 1,300 subjects contributed by 6 global collaborators. The sample metadata nearly always contained a de-identified subject ID, COVID-19 status, age in years and sex. Where HLA class I and class II types were available, the types were taken from metadata supplied by the sample provider, not from assay-based typing.

With regard to this clone: This clone's antigen is unknown. Base quality data are lacking; no much larger clone is found one base away.

Paper-wide results and their limitations: The amount of clinical and demographic metadata varied by source and participant and was provided uncurated.

According to the germline V gene, CDR1 reads SGHRS and CDR2 reads YFSETQ. The CDR3 starts with the cysteine, ends with the phenylalanine, and has 15 residues. The DNA shown is the 45-base CDR3, in frame from base 1. V is cut by 6 bases and J by 6 bases, and the space between the germline ends is 19 bases. Each collaborating institution followed its own protocols to collect whole blood in K2EDTA tubes. For TCRbeta analysis, collaborators shipped samples as frozen whole blood, isolated PBMCs, or DNA extracted from either of those sample types. TCRbeta CDR3 regions were amplified from genomic DNA using the immunoSEQ Assay, a bias-controlled multiplex PCR. The authors' pipeline ran thus. Nucleated cell counts per sample were estimated from amplification of reference gene primers within the assay. To quantify the absolute abundance of each unique TCRbeta CDR3 rearrangement, sequence reads were collapsed and filtered. For each sample, productive Simpson clonality was calculated as the square root of Simpson's diversity index across productive rearrangements. As stored in TCRdb, this immuneACCESS dataset retains in-frame rearrangements with V and J assigned. A fraction of the clones does not appear; measured against another copy, unresolved V genes explain less than half of the discrepancy, and the remainder lacks a known reason. That table furnishes V, J and clone size, whereas the DNA furnished D and trimming. The sample table contains approximately 60,000 clones; only one count was recorded for under 80% of them. Jointly, the top ten make up about 18% of the sample.

The chain couples TRBV5-1 to TRBJ2-1; no D gene can be assigned with confidence. The sequencing input was peripheral blood. The TCR originated in a man aged 55-75 years with acute or convalescent COVID-19. The nucleotide sequence is given as TGCGCCAGCACCCTTCGTCCCAGCTCGGGCAATGAGCAGTTCTTC. It encodes CASTLRPSSGNEQFF.